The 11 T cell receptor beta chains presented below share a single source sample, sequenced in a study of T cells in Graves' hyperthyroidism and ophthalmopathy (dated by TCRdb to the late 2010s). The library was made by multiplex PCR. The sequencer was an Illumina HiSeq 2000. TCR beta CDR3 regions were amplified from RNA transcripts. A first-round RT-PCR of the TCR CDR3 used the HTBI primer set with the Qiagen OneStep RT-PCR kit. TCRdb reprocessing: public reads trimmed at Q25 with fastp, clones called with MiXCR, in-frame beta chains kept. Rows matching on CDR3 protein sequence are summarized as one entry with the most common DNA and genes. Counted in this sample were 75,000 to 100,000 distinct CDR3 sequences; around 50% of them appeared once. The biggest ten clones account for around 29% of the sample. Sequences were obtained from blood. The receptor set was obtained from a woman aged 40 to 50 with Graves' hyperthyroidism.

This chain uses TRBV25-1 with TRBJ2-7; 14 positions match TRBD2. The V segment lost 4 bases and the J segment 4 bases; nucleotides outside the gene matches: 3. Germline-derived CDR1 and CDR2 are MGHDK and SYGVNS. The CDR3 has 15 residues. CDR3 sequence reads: CASSAGLAGAYEQYF. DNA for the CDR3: TGTGCCAGCAGTGCGGGACTAGCGGGAGCATACGAGCAGTACTTC.

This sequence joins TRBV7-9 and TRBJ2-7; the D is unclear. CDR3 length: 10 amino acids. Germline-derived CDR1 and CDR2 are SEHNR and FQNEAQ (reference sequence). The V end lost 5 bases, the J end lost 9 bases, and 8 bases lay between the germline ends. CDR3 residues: CASSPDGQYF. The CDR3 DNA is TGTGCCAGCAGCCCCGACGGGCAGTACTTC.

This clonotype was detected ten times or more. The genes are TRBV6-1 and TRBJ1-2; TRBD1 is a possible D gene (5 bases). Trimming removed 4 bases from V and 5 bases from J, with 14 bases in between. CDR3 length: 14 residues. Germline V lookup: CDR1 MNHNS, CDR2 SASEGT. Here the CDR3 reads CASSVIQAVYGYTF. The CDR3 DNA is TGTGCCAGCAGTGTAATACAGGCCGTATATGGCTACACCTTC.

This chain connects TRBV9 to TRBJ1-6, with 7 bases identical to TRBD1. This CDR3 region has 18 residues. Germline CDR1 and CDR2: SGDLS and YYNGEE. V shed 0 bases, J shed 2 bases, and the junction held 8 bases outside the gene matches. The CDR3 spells CASSVGAGGDAYNSPLHF. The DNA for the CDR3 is TGTGCCAGCAGCGTAGGTGCAGGGGGGGACGCCTATAATTCACCCCTCCACTTT.

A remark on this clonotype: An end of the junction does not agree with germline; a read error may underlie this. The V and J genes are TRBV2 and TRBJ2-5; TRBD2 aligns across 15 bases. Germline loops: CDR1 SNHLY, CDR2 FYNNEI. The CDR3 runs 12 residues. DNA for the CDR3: TGTGCCAGCAGACAGGGACTAGCGGGAGGAGAATTC. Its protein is CASRQGLAGGEF.

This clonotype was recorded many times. CDR3 DNA: TGTGCCAGCAATGAAAACACTGAAGCTTTCTTT. Translation gives CASNENTEAFF. The chain has TRBV28 and TRBJ1-1; D is ambiguous. Deletions cut 7 bases from V and 2 bases from J, with 5 bases between. The CDR3 extends over 11 amino acids. CDR1 and CDR2 (germline): MDHEN, SYDVKM.

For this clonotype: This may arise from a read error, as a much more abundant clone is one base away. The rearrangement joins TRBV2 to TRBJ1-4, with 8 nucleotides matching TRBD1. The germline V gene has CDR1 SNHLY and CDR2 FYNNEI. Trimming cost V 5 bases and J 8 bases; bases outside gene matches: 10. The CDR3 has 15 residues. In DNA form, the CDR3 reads TGTGCCAGCAGTTGGGTCAACAGGGGGGGAGAAAAACTGTTTTTT. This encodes CASSWVNRGGEKLFF. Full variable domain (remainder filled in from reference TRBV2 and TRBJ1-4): EPEVTQTPSHQVTQMGQEVILRCVPISNHLYFYWYRQILGQKVEFLVSFYNNEISEKSEIFDDQFSVERPDGSNFTLKIRSTKLEDSAMYFCASSWVNRGGEKLFFGSGTQLSVL.

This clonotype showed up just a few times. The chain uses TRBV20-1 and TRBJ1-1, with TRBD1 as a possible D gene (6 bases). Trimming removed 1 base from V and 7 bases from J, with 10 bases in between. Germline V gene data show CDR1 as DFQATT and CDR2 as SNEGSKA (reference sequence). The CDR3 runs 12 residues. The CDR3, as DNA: TGCAGTGCTAGAGGACAGGCTTATGAAGCTTTCTTT. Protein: CSARGQAYEAFF.

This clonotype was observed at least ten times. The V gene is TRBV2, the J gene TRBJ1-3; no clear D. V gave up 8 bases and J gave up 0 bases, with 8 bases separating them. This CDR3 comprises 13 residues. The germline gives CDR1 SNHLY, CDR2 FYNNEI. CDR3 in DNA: TGTGCCAGCCTCGGCGGCTCTGGAAACACCATATATTTT. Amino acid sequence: CASLGGSGNTIYF.

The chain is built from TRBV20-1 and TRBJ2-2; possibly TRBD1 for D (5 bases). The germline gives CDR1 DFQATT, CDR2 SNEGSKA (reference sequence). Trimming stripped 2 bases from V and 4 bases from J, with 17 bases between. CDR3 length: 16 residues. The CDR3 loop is CSARPSLGRGTGELFF. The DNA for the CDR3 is TGCAGTGCTAGACCCTCCCTTGGAAGGGGCACCGGGGAGCTGTTTTTT.

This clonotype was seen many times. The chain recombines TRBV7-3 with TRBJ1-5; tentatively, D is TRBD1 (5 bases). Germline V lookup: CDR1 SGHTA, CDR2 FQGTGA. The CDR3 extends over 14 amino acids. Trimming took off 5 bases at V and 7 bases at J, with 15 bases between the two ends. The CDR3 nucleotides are TGTGCCAGCAGCGAAATGACCCCAGGGCAGCCCCAGCATTTT. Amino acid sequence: CASSEMTPGQPQHF.